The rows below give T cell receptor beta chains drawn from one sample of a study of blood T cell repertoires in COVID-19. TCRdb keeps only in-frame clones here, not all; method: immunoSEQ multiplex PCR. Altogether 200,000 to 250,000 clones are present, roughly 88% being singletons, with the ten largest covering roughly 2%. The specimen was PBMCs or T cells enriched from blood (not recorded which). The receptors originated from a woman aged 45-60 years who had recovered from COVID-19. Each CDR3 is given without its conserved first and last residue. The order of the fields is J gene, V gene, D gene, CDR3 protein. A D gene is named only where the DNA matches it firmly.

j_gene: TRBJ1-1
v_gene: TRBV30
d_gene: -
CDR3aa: AWSMGQGWGGMGTEAF

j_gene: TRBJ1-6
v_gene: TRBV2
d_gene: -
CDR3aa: ASSLLLDSILH

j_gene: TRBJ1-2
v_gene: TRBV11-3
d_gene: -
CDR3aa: ASSLGEGLENYGYT

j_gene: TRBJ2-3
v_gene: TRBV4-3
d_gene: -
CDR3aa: ASSQSGTFTDTQY

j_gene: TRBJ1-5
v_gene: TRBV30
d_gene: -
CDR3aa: AWSKGVSTQPQH

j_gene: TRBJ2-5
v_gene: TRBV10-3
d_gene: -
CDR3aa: AISESQGWLVGKETQY

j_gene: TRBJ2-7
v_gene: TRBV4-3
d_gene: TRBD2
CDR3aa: ASSRSLVAGGEQY

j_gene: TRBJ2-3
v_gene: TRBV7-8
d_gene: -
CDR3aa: ASSSGGTDTQY

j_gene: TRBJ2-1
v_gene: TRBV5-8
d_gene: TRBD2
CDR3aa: ASSAGLAGGEQF

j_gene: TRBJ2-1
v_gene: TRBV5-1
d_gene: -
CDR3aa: ASSLVGGSYNEQF

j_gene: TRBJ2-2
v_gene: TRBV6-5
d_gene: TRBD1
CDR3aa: ASRPTGGTGELF

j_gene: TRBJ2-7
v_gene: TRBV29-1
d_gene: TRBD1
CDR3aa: SVILGTAYEQY

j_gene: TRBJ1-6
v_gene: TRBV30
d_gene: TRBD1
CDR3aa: AWSVLGQGGRPLH

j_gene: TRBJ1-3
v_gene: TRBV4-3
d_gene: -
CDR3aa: ASSRQGTGNTIY

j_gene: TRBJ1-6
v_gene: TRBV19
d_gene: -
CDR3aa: ASSPQTFSPLH

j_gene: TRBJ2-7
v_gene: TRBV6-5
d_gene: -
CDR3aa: ASSYSRPSYEQY

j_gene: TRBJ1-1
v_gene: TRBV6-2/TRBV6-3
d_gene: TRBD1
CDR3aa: ASSRDRGTEAF

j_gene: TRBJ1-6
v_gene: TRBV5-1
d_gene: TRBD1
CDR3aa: ASSQTGTGTANSPLH

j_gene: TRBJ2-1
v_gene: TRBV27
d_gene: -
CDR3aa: ASKIAGYNEQF

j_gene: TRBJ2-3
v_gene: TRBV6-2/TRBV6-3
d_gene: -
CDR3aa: ASSYSRGILDTQY

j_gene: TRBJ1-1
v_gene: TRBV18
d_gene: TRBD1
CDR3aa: ASSLGQGGTEAF

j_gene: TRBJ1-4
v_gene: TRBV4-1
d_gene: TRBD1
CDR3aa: ASSDKRQGFSYEKLF

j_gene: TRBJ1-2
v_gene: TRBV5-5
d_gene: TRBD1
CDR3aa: ASSLGQGISYGYT

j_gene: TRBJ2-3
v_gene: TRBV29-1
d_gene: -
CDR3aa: SVQGLGTQY

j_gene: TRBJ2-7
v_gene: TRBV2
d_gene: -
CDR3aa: ASSGEVGEQY

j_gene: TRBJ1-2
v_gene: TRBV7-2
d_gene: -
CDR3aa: ASSLLQGNYGYT

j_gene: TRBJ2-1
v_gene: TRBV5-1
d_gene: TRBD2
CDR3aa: ASSFGTSDNEQF

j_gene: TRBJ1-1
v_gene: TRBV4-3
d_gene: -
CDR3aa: ASSQDRGAYTEAF

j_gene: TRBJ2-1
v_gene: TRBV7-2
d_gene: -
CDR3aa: ASSLERALNNEQF

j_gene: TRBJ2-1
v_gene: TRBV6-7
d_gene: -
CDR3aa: ASSYSDGNNEQF

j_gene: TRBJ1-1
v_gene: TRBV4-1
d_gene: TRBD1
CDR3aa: ASSQTGGPEAF

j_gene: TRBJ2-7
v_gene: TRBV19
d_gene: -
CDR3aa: ASRPGTSDYEQY

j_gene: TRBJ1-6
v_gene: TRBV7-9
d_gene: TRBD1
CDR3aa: ASRDRYSPLH

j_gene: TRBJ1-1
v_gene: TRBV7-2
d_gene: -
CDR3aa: ASSFRNTEAF

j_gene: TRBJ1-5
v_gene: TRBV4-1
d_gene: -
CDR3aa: ASSQVGSQGLQPQH

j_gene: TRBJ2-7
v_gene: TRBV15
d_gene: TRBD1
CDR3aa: ATSSNRGSSYEQY

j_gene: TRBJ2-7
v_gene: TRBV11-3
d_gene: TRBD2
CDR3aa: ASSLFGGSSYEQY

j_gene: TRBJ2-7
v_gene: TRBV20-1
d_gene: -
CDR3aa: SPRGRDEQY

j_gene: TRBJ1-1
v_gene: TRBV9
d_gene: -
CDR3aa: ASSFTSSTEAF

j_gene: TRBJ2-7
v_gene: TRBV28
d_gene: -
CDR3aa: ASGARRGRYEQY

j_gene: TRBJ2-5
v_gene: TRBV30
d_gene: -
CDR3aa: AWTQVYVQETQY

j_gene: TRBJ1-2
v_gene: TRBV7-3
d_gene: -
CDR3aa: ASSFTGNYGYT

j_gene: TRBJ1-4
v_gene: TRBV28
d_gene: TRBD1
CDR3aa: ASSLSGTGEEKLF

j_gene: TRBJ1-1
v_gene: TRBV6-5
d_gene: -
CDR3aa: ASSPSLGKPEAF

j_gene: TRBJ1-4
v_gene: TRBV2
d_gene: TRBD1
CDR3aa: ASRPDRAGELF

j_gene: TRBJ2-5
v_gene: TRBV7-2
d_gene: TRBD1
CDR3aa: ASSPNRGETQY

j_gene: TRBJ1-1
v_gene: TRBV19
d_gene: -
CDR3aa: ASSRADLNTEAF

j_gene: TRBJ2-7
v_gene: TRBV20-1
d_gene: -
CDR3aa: SASIAGRNTYEQY

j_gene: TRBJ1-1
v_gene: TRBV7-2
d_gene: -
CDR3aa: ASSLDEGLNTEAF

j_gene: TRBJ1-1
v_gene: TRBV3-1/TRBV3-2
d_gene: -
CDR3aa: ASARQMNTEAF

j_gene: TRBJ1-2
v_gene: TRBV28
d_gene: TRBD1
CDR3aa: ASSQGQGGNGYT

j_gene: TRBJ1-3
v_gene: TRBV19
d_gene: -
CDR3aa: ASRVPGVGNTIY

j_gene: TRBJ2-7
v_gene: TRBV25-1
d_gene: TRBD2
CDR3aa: ASSPKKREPPYEQY

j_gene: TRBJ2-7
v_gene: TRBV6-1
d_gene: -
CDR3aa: ASSEFGAYEQY

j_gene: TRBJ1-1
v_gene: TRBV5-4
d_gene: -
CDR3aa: ASNTGGGSTEAF

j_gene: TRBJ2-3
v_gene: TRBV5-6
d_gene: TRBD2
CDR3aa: ASSEVGTSYDTQY

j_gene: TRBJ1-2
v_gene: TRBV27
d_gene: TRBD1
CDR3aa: ASSLSIGDSIYGYT

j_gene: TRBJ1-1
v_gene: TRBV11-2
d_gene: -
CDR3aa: ASSLRRGTRNTEAF

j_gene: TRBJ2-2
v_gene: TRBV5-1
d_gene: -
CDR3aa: ASSLEGQTTGELF

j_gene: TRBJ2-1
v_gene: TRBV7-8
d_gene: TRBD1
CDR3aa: ASSLEGTGYYNEQF